This T cell receptor (beta chain) was identified during a study of shared clonotypes between healthy human individuals. Clones were read by immunoSEQ multiplex PCR, and TCRdb kept only the in-frame ones, dropping some. The sample yields some 450,000 clones, 70% to 80% seen once. This CDR3 has 14 amino acids. V shed 3 bases and J shed 6 bases, with 15 bases lying between them. Germline V CDR1 and CDR2: SGHTA, FQGNSA. This sequence originates from a woman between 35 and 50 years old in good health. Some clones in this sample may be carry-over from other donors' samples. The sample comprised PBMCs. The rearrangement uses TRBV7-2 and TRBJ2-7; D possibly corresponds to TRBD2 (6 bases). The CDR3 protein is CASSFVIGGVEQYF. CDR3 in DNA: TGTGCCAGCAGCTTTGTGATAGGCGGGGTCGAGCAGTACTTC.